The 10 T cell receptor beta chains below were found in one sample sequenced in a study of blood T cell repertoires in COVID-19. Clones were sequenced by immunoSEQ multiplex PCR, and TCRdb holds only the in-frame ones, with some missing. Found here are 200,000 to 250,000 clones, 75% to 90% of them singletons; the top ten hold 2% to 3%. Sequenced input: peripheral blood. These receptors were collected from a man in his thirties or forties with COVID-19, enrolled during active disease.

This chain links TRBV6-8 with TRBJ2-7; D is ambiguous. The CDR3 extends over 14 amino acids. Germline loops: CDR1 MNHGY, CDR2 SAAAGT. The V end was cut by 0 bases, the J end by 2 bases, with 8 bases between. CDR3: CASSYSRSAYEQYF. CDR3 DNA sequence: TGTGCCAGCAGTTACTCGCGGAGTGCCTACGAGCAGTACTTC.

CDR3 protein: CASSEGRGAEVETQYF. The CDR3 region has the DNA TGTGCCAGCAGCGAAGGCAGGGGGGCCGAGGTTGAGACCCAGTACTTC. The V gene is TRBV7-9, the J gene TRBJ2-5; tentative D call: TRBD1 (7 bases). The CDR3 has 16 residues. Deletions cut 5 bases from V and 5 bases from J, with 21 bases between. Germline V CDR1 and CDR2: SEHNR, FQNEAQ (reference sequence).

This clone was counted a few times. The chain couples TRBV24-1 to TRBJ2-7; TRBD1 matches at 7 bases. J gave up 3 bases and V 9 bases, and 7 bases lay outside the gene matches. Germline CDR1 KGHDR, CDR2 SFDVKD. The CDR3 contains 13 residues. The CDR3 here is CATEDRRSYEQYF. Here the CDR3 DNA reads TGTGCCACCGAGGACAGGCGAAGCTACGAGCAGTACTTC.

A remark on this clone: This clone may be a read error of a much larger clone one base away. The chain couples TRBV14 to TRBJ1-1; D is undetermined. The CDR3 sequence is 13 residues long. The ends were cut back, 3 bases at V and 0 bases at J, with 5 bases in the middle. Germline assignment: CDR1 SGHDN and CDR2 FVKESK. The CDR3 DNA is TGTGCCAGCAGCCAGGGCATGAACACTGAAGCTTTCTTT. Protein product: CASSQGMNTEAFF. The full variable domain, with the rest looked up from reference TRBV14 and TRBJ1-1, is EAGVTQFPSHSVIEKGQTVTLRCDPISGHDNLYWYRRVMGKEIKFLLHFVKESKQDESGMPNNRFLAERTGGTYSTLKVQPAELEDSGVYFCASSQGMNTEAFFGQGTRLTVV.

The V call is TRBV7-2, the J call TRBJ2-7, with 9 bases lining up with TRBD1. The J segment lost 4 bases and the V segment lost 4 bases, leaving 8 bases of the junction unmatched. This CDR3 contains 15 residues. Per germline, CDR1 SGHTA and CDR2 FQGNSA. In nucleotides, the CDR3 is TGTGCCAGCAGCTCCGGACCCGGGACAGGGTACGAGCAGTACTTC. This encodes CASSSGPGTGYEQYF.

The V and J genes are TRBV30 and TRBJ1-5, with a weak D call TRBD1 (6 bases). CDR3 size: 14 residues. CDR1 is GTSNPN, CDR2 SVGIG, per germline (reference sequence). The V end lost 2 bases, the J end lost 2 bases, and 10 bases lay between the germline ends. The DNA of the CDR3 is TGTGCCTGGAGTTTACAGGGTGGCAATCAGCCCCAGCATTTT. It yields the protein CAWSLQGGNQPQHF.

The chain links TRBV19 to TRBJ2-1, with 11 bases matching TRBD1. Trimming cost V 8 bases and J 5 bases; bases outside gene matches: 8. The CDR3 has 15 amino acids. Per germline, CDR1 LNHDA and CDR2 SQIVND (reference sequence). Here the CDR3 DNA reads TGTGCCAGTTCTCCCGGGACAGGGGGGGACAATGAGCAGTTCTTC. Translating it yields CASSPGTGGDNEQFF.

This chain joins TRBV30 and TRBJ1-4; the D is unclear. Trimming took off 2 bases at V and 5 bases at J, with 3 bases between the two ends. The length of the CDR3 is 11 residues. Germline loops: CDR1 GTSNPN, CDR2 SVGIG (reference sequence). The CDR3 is CAWSQNEKLFF. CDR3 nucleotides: TGTGCCTGGAGTCAAAATGAAAAACTGTTTTTT.

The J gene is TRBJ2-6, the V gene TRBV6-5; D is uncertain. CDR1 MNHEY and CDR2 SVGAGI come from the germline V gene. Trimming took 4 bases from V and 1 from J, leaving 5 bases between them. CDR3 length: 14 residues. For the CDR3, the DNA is TGTGCCAGCAGTTTCCTGTCTGGGGCCAACGTCCTGACTTTC. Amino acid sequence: CASSFLSGANVLTF.

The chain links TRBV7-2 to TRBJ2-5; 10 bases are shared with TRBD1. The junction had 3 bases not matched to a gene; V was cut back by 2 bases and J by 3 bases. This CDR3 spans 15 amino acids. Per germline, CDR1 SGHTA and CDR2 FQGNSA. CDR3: CASSLFGTGEETQYF. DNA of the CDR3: TGTGCCAGCAGCTTATTCGGGACAGGGGAAGAGACCCAGTACTTC.